One sample yielded the 18 T cell receptor beta chains listed below, sequenced in a study of long-term antiretroviral therapy in people with HIV. Version v3.0 of the immunoSEQ assay ran at survey level. Only in-frame clones appear in the TCRdb table, and some are missing; sequencing was by immunoSEQ multiplex PCR. The profile shows about 25,000 clones, 65% to 80% of them singletons. Material: unsorted PBMCs, obtained 0.5 years after starting antiretroviral therapy. Source of these receptors: a woman between 35 and 50 years old with HIV.

The CDR3: CATSAGGGYQPQHF. The CDR3, as DNA: TGTGCCACCTCCGCAGGGGGAGGGTATCAGCCCCAGCATTTT. The chain is built from TRBV7-6 and TRBJ1-5; TRBD1 aligns across 7 bases. The CDR3 runs 14 residues. V lost 10 bases to trimming and J lost 5 bases; unmatched junction nucleotides: 11. Per germline, CDR1 SGHVS and CDR2 FNYEAQ.

V gene TRBV7-2 combines with J gene TRBJ2-1; 7 bases map to TRBD2. V shed 3 bases and J 2 bases; nucleotides not matched to a gene: 4. The CDR3 is 15 amino acids. In germline, CDR1 is SGHTA, CDR2 FQGNSA. CDR3 in amino acids: CASSLGSGTYNEQFF. CDR3 nucleotide sequence: TGTGCCAGCAGCTTGGGGAGCGGGACCTACAATGAGCAGTTCTTC.

The genes are TRBV5-1 and TRBJ2-7; D perhaps matches TRBD1 (7 bases). This CDR3 is 18 amino acids long. Germline V gene sequence: CDR1 SGHRS, CDR2 YFSETQ. Trimming took 2 bases from V and 6 from J, leaving 27 bases between them. CDR3 DNA: TGCGCCAGCAGCTTAGGTGGCGGCGCGGGGACAGACCCTTTCGAGCAGTACTTC. It specifies CASSLGGGAGTDPFEQYF.

This chain joins TRBV30 and TRBJ2-7; 9 bases match TRBD1. This CDR3 is built from 13 residues. Trimming cost V 6 bases and J 0 bases; bases outside gene matches: 3. Germline values: CDR1 GTSNPN, CDR2 SVGIG (reference sequence). CDR3 DNA sequence: TGTGCCTGTCAGGACAGGGGCTCCTACGAGCAGTACTTC. This encodes CACQDRGSYEQYF.

This chain links TRBV4-3 with TRBJ1-5; D is unclear. V lost 1 base to trimming and J lost 7 bases, with 8 bases between them. This CDR3 is 13 amino acids long. Germline CDR1 LGHNA, CDR2 YSLEER. CDR3 region: CASSQGLGQPQHF. CDR3 DNA: TGCGCCAGCAGCCAAGGTCTGGGGCAGCCCCAGCATTTT.

The chain couples TRBV18 to TRBJ2-5; tentative D call: TRBD1 (6 bases). Germline values: CDR1 KGHSH, CDR2 LQKENI. The CDR3 extends over 16 amino acids. With 2 bases removed from V and 4 bases from J, the gap between germline ends came to 17 bases. The CDR3 reads CASSPKDRNAGETQYF. In DNA form, the CDR3 reads TGTGCCAGCTCACCAAAGGACAGAAACGCCGGAGAGACCCAGTACTTC.

The chain employs TRBV5-1 and TRBJ1-1; TRBD1 is a possible D gene (5 bases). V was trimmed by 2 bases and J by 6 bases, leaving 17 bases between them. Germline V gene data show CDR1 as SGHRS and CDR2 as YFSETQ. The CDR3 covers 15 residues. DNA of the CDR3: TGCGCCAGCAGCTTTGGGGGTCGGGTGTATCCTGAAGCTTTCTTT. Translated, it gives CASSFGGRVYPEAFF.

The chain is built from TRBV7-2 and TRBJ2-3; weak D call: TRBD1 (5 bases). The length of the CDR3 is 18 residues. V lost 5 bases and J lost 0, with 21 bases in between. Germline V gene sequence: CDR1 SGHTA, CDR2 FQGNSA. The CDR3 loop reads CASSLLQWGPPSTDTQYF. The CDR3 DNA sequence: TGTGCCAGCAGCCTACTTCAATGGGGCCCCCCTAGCACAGATACGCAGTATTTT.

The chain combines TRBV19 with TRBJ2-1, with 8 positions matching TRBD2. V trimming: 4 bases; J trimming: 12 bases; junction bases outside the gene matches: 17. The CDR3 consists of 16 residues. Germline lookup yields CDR1 LNHDA and CDR2 SQIVND (reference sequence). CDR3 coding DNA: TGTGCCAGTAGTACTCGGGGTAGCGGGGAAGGTGGCGGGCAGTTCTTC. This gives the protein CASSTRGSGEGGGQFF.

This rearrangement joins TRBV7-9 to TRBJ2-1; 9 nucleotides align to TRBD1. J gave up 7 bases and V 6 bases, and 16 bases lay outside the gene matches. Germline values: CDR1 SEHNR, CDR2 FQNEAQ (reference sequence). This CDR3 region has 17 residues. CDR3 protein: CASRQSRPGQGRNEQFF. The DNA of the CDR3 is TGTGCCAGCAGGCAATCCCGCCCGGGACAGGGACGAAATGAGCAGTTCTTC.

The J gene is TRBJ2-5, the V gene TRBV4-1; TRBD1 matches at 8 bases. The CDR3 consists of 16 residues. The junction had 7 bases not matched to a gene; V was cut back by 0 bases and J by 4 bases. Germline loops: CDR1 MGHRA, CDR2 YSYEKL. CDR3 residues: CASSQEGRGPGETQYF. The DNA for the CDR3 is TGCGCCAGCAGCCAAGAGGGCAGGGGGCCGGGAGAGACCCAGTACTTC.

The chain joins TRBV28 to TRBJ1-2, with D unclear. The CDR3 is 16 amino acids. Germline CDR1 is MDHEN and CDR2 is SYDVKM. V lost 3 bases, J lost 4 bases, and 18 bases lay in between. Here the CDR3 DNA reads TGTGCCAGCAGTTTTAGCCCTTGGAGCGGAAGCTATGGCTACACCTTC. This translates into CASSFSPWSGSYGYTF.

This sequence joins TRBV15 and TRBJ2-1; 10 nucleotides agree with TRBD2. CDR3 size: 16 residues. V lost 0 bases to trimming and J lost 3 bases; unmatched junction nucleotides: 2. Germline V gene lookup returns CDR1 LNHNV and CDR2 YYDKDF (reference sequence). CDR3 sequence (DNA): TGTGCCACCAGCAGAGACCCTAGCGGGAGCTACAATGAGCAGTTCTTC. It is translated as CATSRDPSGSYNEQFF.

The chain recombines TRBV30 with TRBJ1-5; tentatively, D is TRBD1 (5 bases). The CDR3 consists of 15 residues. CDR1 is GTSNPN and CDR2 is SVGIG in the germline V gene (reference sequence). V was clipped by 0 bases and J by 2 bases, with 11 bases between them. CDR3 protein: CAWSVRGARNQPQHF. The CDR3 DNA reads as TGTGCCTGGAGTGTACGAGGGGCACGCAATCAGCCCCAGCATTTT.

The chain couples TRBV5-1 to TRBJ2-7; TRBD2 aligns across 7 bases. The length of the CDR3 is 13 residues. Trimming took 4 bases from V and 7 from J; bases not matched to a gene: 8. Germline lookup yields CDR1 SGHRS and CDR2 YFSETQ. The DNA for the CDR3 is TGCGCCAGCAGCCCGGTGGGGGGGGATGAGCAGTACTTC. Residues: CASSPVGGDEQYF.

The rearrangement links TRBV5-4 to TRBJ1-2; 10 bases are a match to TRBD1. Germline CDR1 reads SGHNT; CDR2 reads YYREEE (reference sequence). V gave up 5 bases and J gave up 1 base; unmatched junction bases: 2. The CDR3 loop spans 14 amino acids. CDR3 sequence reads: CASSWDRGNYGYTF. The CDR3, as DNA: TGTGCCAGCAGTTGGGACAGGGGTAACTATGGCTACACCTTC. Filled out from reference TRBV5-4 and TRBJ1-2, the complete variable domain reads ETGVTQSPTHLIKTRGQQVTLRCSSQSGHNTVSWYQQALGQGPQFIFQYYREEENGRGNFPPRFSGLQFPNYSSELNVNALELDDSALYLCASSWDRGNYGYTFGSGTRLTVV.

The chain uses TRBV19 and TRBJ2-2; weak D call: TRBD2 (6 bases). V dropped 4 bases and J dropped 3 bases, with 9 bases sitting between them. The CDR3 length is 14 residues. The germline V gene has CDR1 LNHDA and CDR2 SQIVND (reference sequence). The CDR3 DNA reads TGTGCCAGTAGTACCGGGGGTGACACCGGGGAGCTGTTTTTT. Protein sequence: CASSTGGDTGELFF.

Regarding this clone: The same CDR3 can be traced to other DNA sequences in this sample. V usage is TRBV5-6 and J usage is TRBJ2-2, with 8 bases fitting TRBD1. Germline assignment: CDR1 SGHDT and CDR2 YYEEEE. The CDR3 runs 13 residues. After removal of 5 bases from V and 7 bases from J, the junction contained 4 bases not matched to a gene. The CDR3 is CASSGQGYGELFF. The CDR3 coding sequence is TGTGCCAGCAGTGGACAGGGTTACGGGGAGCTGTTTTTT.